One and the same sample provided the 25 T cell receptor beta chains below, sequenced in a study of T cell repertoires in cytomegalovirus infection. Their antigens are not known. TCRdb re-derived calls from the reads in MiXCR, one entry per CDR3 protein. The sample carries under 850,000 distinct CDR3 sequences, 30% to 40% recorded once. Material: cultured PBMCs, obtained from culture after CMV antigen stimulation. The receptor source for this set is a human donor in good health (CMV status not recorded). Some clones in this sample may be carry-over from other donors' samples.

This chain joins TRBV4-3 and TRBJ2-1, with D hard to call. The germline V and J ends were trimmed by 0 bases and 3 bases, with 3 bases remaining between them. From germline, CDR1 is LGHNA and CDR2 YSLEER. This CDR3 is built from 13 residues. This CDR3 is CASSQEYYNEQFF. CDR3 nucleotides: TGCGCCAGCAGCCAAGAATACTACAATGAGCAGTTCTTC.

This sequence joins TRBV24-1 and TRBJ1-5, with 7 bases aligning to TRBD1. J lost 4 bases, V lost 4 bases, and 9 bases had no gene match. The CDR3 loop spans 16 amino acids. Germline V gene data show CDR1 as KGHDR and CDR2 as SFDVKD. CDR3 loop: CATSDPGQERNQPQHF. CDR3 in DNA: TGTGCCACCAGTGACCCTGGACAGGAGAGGAATCAGCCCCAGCATTTT.

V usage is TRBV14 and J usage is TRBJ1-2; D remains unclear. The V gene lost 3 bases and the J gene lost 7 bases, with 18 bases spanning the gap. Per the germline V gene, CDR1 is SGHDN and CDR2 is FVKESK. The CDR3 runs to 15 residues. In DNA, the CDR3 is TGTGCCAGCAGCCAGGCGGGGTCTCGGATTTTTGGCTACACCTTC. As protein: CASSQAGSRIFGYTF.

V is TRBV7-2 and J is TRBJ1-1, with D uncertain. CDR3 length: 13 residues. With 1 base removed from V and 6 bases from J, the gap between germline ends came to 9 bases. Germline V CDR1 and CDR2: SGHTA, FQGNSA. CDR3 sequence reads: CASSLVGRAEAFF. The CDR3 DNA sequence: TGTGCCAGCAGCTTAGTGGGGAGGGCTGAAGCTTTCTTT.

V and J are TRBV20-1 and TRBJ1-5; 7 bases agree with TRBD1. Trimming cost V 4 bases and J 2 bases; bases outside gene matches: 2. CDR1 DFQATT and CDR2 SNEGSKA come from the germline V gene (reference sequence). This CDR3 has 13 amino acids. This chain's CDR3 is CSAKQGGNQPQHF. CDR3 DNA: TGCAGTGCTAAGCAGGGGGGCAATCAGCCCCAGCATTTT.

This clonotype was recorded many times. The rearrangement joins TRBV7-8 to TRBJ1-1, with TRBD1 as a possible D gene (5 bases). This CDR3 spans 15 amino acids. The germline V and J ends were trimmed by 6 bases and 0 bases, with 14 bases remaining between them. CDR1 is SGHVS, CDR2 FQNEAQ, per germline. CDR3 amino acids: CASSGGGGMNTEAFF. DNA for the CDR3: TGTGCCAGCAGTGGGGGGGGAGGGATGAACACTGAAGCTTTCTTT.

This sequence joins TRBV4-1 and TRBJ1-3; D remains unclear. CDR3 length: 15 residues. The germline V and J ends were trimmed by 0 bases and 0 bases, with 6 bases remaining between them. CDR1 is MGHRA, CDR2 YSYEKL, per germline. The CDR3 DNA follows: TGCGCCAGCAGCCAAGAGTTCTACTCTGGAAACACCATATATTTT. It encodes CASSQEFYSGNTIYF.

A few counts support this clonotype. CDR3 sequence (DNA): TGTGCCAGCAGCCCCCATGGGACAGCAAGGGCAGATACGCAGTATTTT. Its protein is CASSPHGTARADTQYF. The chain combines TRBV7-9 with TRBJ2-3; 7 positions agree with TRBD1. This CDR3 contains 16 residues. Trimming took 5 bases from V and 4 from J; bases not matched to a gene: 12. The V gene's germline CDR1 is SEHNR and CDR2 FQNEAQ (reference sequence).

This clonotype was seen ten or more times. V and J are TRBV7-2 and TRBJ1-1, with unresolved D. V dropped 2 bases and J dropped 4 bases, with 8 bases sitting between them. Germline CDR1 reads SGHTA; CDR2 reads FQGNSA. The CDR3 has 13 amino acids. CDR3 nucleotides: TGTGCCAGCAGCTTACGGGTGGGCACTGAAGCTTTCTTT. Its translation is CASSLRVGTEAFF. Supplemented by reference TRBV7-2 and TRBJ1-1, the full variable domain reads GAGVSQSPSNKVTEKGKDVELRCDPISGHTALYWYRQSLGQGLEFLIYFQGNSAPDKSGLPSDRFSAERTGGSVSTLTIQRTQQEDSAVYLCASSLRVGTEAFFGQGTRLTVV.

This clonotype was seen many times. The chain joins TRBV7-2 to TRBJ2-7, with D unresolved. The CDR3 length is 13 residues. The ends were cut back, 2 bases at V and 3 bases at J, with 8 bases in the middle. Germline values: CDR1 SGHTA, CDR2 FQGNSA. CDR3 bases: TGTGCCAGCAGCTTAAATGGTCTCTACGAGCAGTACTTC. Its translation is CASSLNGLYEQYF.

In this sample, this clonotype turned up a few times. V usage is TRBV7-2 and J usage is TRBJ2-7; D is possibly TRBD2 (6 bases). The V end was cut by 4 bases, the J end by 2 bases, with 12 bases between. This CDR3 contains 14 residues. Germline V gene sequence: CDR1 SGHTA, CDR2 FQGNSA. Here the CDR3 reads CASSSNGGPYEQYF. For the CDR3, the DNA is TGTGCCAGCAGCTCCAACGGGGGTCCCTACGAGCAGTACTTC.

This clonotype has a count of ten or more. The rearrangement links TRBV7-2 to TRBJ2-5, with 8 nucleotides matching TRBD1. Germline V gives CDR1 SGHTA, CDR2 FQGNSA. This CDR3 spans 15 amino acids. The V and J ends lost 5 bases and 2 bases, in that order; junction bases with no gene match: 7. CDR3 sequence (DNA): TGTGCCAGCAGCAACGATGGACAGGGACAAGAGACCCAGTACTTC. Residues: CASSNDGQGQETQYF.

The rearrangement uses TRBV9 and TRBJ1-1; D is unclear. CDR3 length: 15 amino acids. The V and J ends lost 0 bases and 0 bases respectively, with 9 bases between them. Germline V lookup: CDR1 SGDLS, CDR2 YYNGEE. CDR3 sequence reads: CASSVGVNMNTEAFF. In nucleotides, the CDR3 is TGTGCCAGCAGCGTAGGTGTCAATATGAACACTGAAGCTTTCTTT.

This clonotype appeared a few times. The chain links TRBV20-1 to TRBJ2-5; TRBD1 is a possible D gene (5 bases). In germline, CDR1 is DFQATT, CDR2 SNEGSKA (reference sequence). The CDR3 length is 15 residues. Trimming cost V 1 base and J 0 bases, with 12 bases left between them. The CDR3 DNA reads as TGCAGTGCTAGAGTACCTAGGGGTAACCAAGAGACCCAGTACTTC. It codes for CSARVPRGNQETQYF.

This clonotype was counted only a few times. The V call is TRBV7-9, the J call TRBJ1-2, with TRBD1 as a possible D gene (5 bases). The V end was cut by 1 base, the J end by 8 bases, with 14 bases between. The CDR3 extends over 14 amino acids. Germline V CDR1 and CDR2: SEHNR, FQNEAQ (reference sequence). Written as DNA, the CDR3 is TGTGCCAGCAGCTTAGAGACAGTCGTCGAGGGCTACACCTTC. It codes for CASSLETVVEGYTF.

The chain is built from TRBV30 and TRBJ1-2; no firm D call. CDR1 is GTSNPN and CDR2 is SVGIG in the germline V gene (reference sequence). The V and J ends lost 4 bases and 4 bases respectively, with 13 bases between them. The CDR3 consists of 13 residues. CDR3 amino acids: CAWIGGLGYGYTF. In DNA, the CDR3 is TGTGCCTGGATTGGAGGCCTCGGCTATGGCTACACCTTC.

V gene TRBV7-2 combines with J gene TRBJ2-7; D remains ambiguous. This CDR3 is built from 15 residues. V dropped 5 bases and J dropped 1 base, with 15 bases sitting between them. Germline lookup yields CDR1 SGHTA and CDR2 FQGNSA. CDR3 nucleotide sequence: TGTGCCAGCAGCCGCACGTCTGGTCTTTCCTACGAGCAGTACTTC. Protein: CASSRTSGLSYEQYF. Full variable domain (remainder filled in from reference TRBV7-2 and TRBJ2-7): GAGVSQSPSNKVTEKGKDVELRCDPISGHTALYWYRQSLGQGLEFLIYFQGNSAPDKSGLPSDRFSAERTGGSVSTLTIQRTQQEDSAVYLCASSRTSGLSYEQYFGPGTRLTVT.

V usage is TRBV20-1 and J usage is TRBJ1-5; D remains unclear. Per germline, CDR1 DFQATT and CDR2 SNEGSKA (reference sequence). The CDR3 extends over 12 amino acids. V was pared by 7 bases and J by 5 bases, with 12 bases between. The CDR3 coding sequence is TGCAGTGTCGGCACACCCGATCAGCCCCAGCATTTT. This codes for CSVGTPDQPQHF.

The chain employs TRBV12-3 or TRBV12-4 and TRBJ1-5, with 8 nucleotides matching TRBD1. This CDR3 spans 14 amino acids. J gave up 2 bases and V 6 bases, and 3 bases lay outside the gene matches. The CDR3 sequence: CASRPQGGNQPQHF. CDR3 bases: TGTGCCAGCAGACCACAGGGGGGCAATCAGCCCCAGCATTTT.

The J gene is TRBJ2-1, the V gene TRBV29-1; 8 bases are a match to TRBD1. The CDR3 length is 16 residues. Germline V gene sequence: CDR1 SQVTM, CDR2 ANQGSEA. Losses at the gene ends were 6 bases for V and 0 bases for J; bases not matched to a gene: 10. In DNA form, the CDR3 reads TGCAGCGTCCTACCCGGGACAGGACGCTCCTACAATGAGCAGTTCTTC. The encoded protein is CSVLPGTGRSYNEQFF.

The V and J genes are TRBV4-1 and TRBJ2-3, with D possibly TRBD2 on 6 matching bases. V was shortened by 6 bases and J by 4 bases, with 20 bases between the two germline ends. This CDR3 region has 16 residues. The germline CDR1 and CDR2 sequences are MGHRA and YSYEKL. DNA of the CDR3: TGCGCCAGCAGTCCGGGACTCGGGGAGTCAGCAGATACGCAGTATTTT. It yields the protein CASSPGLGESADTQYF.

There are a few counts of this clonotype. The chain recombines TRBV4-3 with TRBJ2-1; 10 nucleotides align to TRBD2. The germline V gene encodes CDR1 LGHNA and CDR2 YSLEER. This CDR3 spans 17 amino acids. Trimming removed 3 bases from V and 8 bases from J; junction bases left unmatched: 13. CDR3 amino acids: CASSQAPSGSGVDEQFF. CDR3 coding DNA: TGCGCCAGCAGCCAGGCCCCTAGCGGGAGCGGTGTCGATGAGCAGTTCTTC.

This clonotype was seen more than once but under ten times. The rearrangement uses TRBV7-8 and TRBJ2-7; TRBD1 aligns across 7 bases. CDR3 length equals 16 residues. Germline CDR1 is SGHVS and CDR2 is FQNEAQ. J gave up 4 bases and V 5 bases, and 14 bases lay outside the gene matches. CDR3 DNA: TGTGCCAGCAGCCCCCCCTTACGACAGGGCGGGTACGAGCAGTACTTC. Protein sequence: CASSPPLRQGGYEQYF.

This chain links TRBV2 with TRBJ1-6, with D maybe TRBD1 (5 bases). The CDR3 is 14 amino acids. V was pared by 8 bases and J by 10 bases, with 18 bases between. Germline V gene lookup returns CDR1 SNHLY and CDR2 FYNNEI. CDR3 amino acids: CASLGYAGQSPLHF. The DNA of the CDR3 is TGTGCCAGCCTTGGGTACGCGGGGCAATCACCCCTCCACTTT.

The CDR3 is CASSLVVGGREQYF. Here the CDR3 DNA reads TGTGCCAGCAGCTTAGTGGTGGGGGGGCGGGAGCAGTACTTC. The chain links TRBV7-2 to TRBJ2-7, with D tentatively TRBD2 (7 bases). Germline-derived CDR1 and CDR2 are SGHTA and FQGNSA. This CDR3 contains 14 residues. Trimming left V 1 base short and J 7 bases short, with 14 bases between.